This T cell receptor (beta chain) was documented in a study of beta chain features in type 1 diabetes. Trimming took off 8 bases at V and 8 bases at J, with 19 bases between the two ends. The CDR3 is made up of 14 amino acids. Germline CDR1 is SGHNT and CDR2 is YENEEA. By way of CD45RO/CCR7/CD25/CD127/CD95/CD27, the CD4+ regulatory, stem cell-like memory, central memory and naive cells were sorted. Investigators reverse transcribed all isolated RNA, so they sequenced expressed TCRB transcripts. Generated by immunoSEQ multiplex PCR, the TCRdb table keeps only in-frame clones and is missing some. The sample contains 250,000 to 350,000 clones, about 14% of which appear only once.

This TCR came from a man aged 30 to 39 in good health. The sequenced sample consisted of central memory CD4+ T cells from blood. The J gene is TRBJ2-1, the V gene TRBV11-3, with D maybe TRBD2 (5 bases). The CDR3 is CASGSGLAPHEQFF. The DNA for the CDR3 is TGTGCCAGCGGATCTGGGCTAGCTCCCCATGAGCAGTTCTTC.